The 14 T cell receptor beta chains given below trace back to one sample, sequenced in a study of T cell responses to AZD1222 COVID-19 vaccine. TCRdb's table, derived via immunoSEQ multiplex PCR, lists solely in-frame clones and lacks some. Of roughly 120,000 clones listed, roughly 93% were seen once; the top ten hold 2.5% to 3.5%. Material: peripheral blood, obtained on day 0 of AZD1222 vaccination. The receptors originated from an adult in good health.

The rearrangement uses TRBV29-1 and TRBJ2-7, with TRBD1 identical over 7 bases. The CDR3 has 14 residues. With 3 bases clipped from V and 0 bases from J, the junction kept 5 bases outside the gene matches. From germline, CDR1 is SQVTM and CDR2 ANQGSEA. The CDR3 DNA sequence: TGCAGCGTTGAGGTGGGACAGAGCTCCTACGAGCAGTACTTC. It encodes CSVEVGQSSYEQYF.

The DNA for the CDR3 is TGTGCCAGCAGTTCCCGACTAGCGGGAGTATCGATGTGGAATGAGCAGTTCTTC. It codes for CASSSRLAGVSMWNEQFF. The chain joins TRBV27 to TRBJ2-1, with 12 bases that match TRBD2. The CDR3 is 18 residues long. Germline CDR1 reads MNHEY; CDR2 reads SMNVEV (reference sequence). Trimming took 4 bases from V and 7 from J; bases not matched to a gene: 14.

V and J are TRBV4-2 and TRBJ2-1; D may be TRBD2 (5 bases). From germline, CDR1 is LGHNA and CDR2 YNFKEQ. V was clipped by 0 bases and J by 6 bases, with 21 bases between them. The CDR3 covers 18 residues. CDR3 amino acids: CASSQDPDLRWTSNEQFF. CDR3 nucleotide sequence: TGTGCCAGCAGCCAAGATCCGGACTTGCGCTGGACCTCCAATGAGCAGTTCTTC.

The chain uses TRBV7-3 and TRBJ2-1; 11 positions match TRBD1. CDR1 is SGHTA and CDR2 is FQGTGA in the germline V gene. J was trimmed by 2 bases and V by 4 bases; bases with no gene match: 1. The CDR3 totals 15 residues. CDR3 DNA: TGTGCCAGCAGCTCGGGACAGGGGGCCTACAATGAGCAGTTCTTC. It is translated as CASSSGQGAYNEQFF.

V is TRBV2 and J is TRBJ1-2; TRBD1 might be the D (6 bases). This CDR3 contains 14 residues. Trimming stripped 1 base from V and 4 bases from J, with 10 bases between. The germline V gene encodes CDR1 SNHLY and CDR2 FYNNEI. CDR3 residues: CASSEGQAFYGYTF. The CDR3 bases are TGTGCCAGCAGTGAAGGACAGGCCTTCTATGGCTACACCTTC.

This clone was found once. For the CDR3, the DNA is TGTGCCAGCAGCTTAAGTGGAGCTGAAGGCTACGAGCAGTACTTC. Its translation is CASSLSGAEGYEQYF. The chain uses TRBV11-2 and TRBJ2-7, with unresolved D. V gave up 2 bases and J gave up 3 bases, with 14 bases separating them. There are 15 residues in the CDR3. In germline, CDR1 is SGHAT, CDR2 FQNNGV.

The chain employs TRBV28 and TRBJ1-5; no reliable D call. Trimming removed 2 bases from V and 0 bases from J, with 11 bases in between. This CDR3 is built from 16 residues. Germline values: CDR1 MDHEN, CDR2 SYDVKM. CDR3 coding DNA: TGTGCCAGCAGTTTACTACGGAGTTATAGCAATCAGCCCCAGCATTTT. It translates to CASSLLRSYSNQPQHF.

The CDR3 nucleotides read TGTGCCAGCAGCCTACAGGGAGCGGTAGGGGGGAATGAGCAGTTCTTC. Translating it yields CASSLQGAVGGNEQFF. The chain couples TRBV9 to TRBJ2-1; D may match TRBD1 or TRBD2 (6 bases each). The CDR3 has 16 amino acids. Trimming pared 4 bases from V and 7 bases from J, leaving 21 bases between. Germline CDR1 and CDR2: SGDLS and YYNGEE.

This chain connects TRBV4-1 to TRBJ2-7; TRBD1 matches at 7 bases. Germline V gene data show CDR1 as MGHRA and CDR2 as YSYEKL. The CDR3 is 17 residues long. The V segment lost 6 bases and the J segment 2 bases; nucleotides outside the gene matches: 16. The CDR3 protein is CASSPGSLGQDPYEQYF. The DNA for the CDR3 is TGCGCCAGCAGTCCAGGGTCATTAGGACAGGACCCCTACGAGCAGTACTTC.

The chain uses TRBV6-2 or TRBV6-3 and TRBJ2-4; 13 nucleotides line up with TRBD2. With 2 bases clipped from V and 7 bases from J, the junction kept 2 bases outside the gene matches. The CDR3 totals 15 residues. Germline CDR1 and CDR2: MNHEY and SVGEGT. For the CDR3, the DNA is TGTGCCAGCAGTTACGGACTAGCGGGAGTGAACATTCAGTACTTC. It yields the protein CASSYGLAGVNIQYF.

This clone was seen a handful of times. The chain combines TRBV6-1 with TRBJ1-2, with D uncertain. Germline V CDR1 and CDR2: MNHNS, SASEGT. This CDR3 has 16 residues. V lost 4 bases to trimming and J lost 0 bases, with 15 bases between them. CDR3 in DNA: TGTGCCAGCAGTGGTCTCGCGGGCGGAACTAACTATGGCTACACCTTC. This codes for CASSGLAGGTNYGYTF.

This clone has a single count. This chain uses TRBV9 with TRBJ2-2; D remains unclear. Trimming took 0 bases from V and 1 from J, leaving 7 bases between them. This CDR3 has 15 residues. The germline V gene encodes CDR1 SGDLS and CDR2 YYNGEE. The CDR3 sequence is CASSVVPGNTGELFF. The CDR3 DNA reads TGTGCCAGCAGCGTAGTTCCCGGGAACACCGGGGAGCTGTTTTTT.

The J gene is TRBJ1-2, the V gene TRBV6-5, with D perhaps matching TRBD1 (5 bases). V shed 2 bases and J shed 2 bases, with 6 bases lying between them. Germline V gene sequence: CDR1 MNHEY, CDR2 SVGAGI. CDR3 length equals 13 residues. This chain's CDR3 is CASSYEGNYGYTF. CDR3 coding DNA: TGTGCCAGCAGTTACGAGGGGAACTATGGCTACACCTTC.

CDR3 bases: TGTGCCAGCAGCCAAGATTCACTAGAGACCCAGTACTTC. Translation gives CASSQDSLETQYF. The chain couples TRBV3-1 (or the pseudogene TRBV3-2) to TRBJ2-5; D call uncertain. Deletions cut 0 bases from V and 4 bases from J, with 6 bases between. Germline values: CDR1 LGHDT, CDR2 YNNKEL (reference sequence). This CDR3 has 13 residues.